These T cell receptor beta chains were read from a single sample in a study of neurological immune-mediated disorders. Each CDR3 protein gets one entry after TCRdb re-called the 5' RACE reads with MiXCR. The sample records 45,000 to 60,000 distinct CDR3 sequences, approximately 12% being singletons. The material sequenced was PBMCs. These receptors all stem from a male donor with HTLV-1-associated myelopathy (HAM/TSP). Both conserved end residues are trimmed from each CDR3.

v_call | cdr3_length | cdr3_aa
TRBV7-8 | 12 | ASSPGSGAQPQH
TRBV6-2/TRBV6-3 | 16 | ASILGTSGAPNQETQY
TRBV5-1 | 12 | ASSRAEANYGYT
TRBV12-3/TRBV12-4 | 14 | ASSKRGQGTNSPLH
TRBV5-1 | 12 | ASSLWDPNTEAF
TRBV6-2/TRBV6-3 | 16 | ASSLRSGGASGTGELF
TRBV5-1 | 12 | ASSATGGANIQY
TRBV5-5 | 11 | ASSLVVDNEQF
TRBV12-3/TRBV12-4 | 15 | ASSAYTRRNSNQPQH
TRBV7-6 | 11 | ASSSKMNTEAF
TRBV5-1 | 13 | ASSLNSLGTGELF
TRBV10-3 | 12 | AISELGSTGELF
TRBV5-5 | 14 | ASSFQSIEPLQPQH
TRBV6-5 | 11 | ASSYSIGDEQY
TRBV10-3 | 11 | AIRETEITEAF
TRBV7-8 | 9 | ASSLDRGLH
TRBV5-1 | 12 | ASSLGTVNTEAF
TRBV28 | 10 | ASSSGSYEQY
TRBV20-1 | 9 | SARESEGYT
TRBV20-1 | 15 | SASPRPPLGDTGELF
TRBV7-8 | 12 | ASSSHPGSKGGT
TRBV9 | 12 | ASSALRRGNEQF
TRBV4-1 | 11 | ASSQVQYNEQF
TRBV7-8 | 12 | ASRAGSSGNTIY
TRBV4-1 | 15 | ASSRTGTESSGNTIY
TRBV5-1 | 11 | ASSLASSYEQY
TRBV29-1 | 9 | SVGMIYGYT
TRBV9 | 13 | ASRPTDRLNSPLH
TRBV10-1 | 15 | ASSDHTSGGPYNEQF
TRBV2 | 13 | ASSSRQATNQPQH
TRBV6-6 | 17 | ASTERTSGGARADSEQF
TRBV24-1 | 13 | ATSEGQGLTYEQY
TRBV18 | 13 | ASSRGQAGNQPQH
TRBV5-5 | 12 | ASRPGQGSDTQY
TRBV20-1 | 14 | SATPGVGNSNQPQH
TRBV5-1 | 12 | ASSEGGPEGEQF
TRBV6-1 | 13 | ASSAWGQGFDGYT
TRBV5-1 | 9 | ASSFAGELF
TRBV7-9 | 10 | ASSSTGGEQF
TRBV27 | 11 | ASRRGLTGELF
TRBV5-1 | 15 | ASSPEGTGGWNTEAF
TRBV24-1 | 12 | ATSDLSVQDTQY
TRBV11-2 | 14 | ASSLQGQGLLNEQF
TRBV28 | 10 | ASTSLRYEQY
TRBV10-3 | 12 | AISLAGVADTQY
TRBV20-1 | 12 | SARDTGAGNTIY
TRBV5-1 | 11 | ASRLDGNTEAF
TRBV13 | 13 | ASSRLVEEPRTQY
TRBV10-2 | 10 | ASSPRGTETF
TRBV12-3/TRBV12-4 | 13 | ASSPTTGMNTEAF
TRBV21-1 | 14 | ASSPTRTGIRYEQY
TRBV5-1 | 12 | ASSSYGTNSPLH